These T cell receptor beta chains were read from a single sample in a study of T cells in Graves' hyperthyroidism and ophthalmopathy. MiXCR, run by TCRdb on the multiplex PCR reads, gives a single entry per CDR3 protein. The data show about 96,000 distinct CDR3 sequences, 51% seen once. Sequencing used blood. The receptors were sampled from a woman between 35 and 50 years old with Graves' hyperthyroidism. Each CDR3 is given without its conserved first and last residue.

TRBV29-1	TRBJ1-1	SVSTWAGGTEAF
TRBV20-1	TRBJ1-5	SAREGMGGNQPQH
TRBV2	TRBJ1-5	ASTDRGRTGGTSHQPQH
TRBV7-8	TRBJ1-1	ASSFYICSAQDRDTEAF
TRBV20-1	TRBJ2-2	SASRGRVTGELF
TRBV20-1	TRBJ2-3	SAWTADTQY
TRBV7-9	TRBJ2-7	ASSPPGLALGLEQY
TRBV2	TRBJ1-4	AIRQEKLF
TRBV2	TRBJ1-4	ASSEAREKKLF
TRBV2	TRBJ2-7	ASRPLGRIPLYEQY
TRBV29-1	TRBJ2-7	SAHAGDNEQY
TRBV15	TRBJ2-5	ATSPPTSGPQETQY
TRBV10-3	TRBJ1-2	AIRGTGGGHYGYT
TRBV9	TRBJ1-2	ASSAVAHIHGYT
TRBV5-1	TRBJ2-5	ASSLDPGSRKTQY
TRBV7-2	TRBJ2-2	ASNWVSAGNTGELF
TRBV7-8	TRBJ2-7	ASSFGDRTYEQY
TRBV30	TRBJ1-6	AWRGTAYSPLH
TRBV10-3	TRBJ2-5	AVRDRDTGKTQY
TRBV7-2	TRBJ1-2	ASSPGQGYNYGYT
TRBV5-6	TRBJ1-5	ASAKEGERSNQPQH
TRBV2	TRBJ2-7	ASTGTGSSYEQY
TRBV12-3/TRBV12-4	TRBJ1-3	ASSQDWRSTSGNTIY
TRBV19	TRBJ1-5	ASMAGGGSNQPQH
TRBV7-8	TRBJ2-2	ASSVRGRNTGELF
TRBV7-2	TRBJ2-5	VSISRLAARTQY
TRBV9	TRBJ1-1	ASSVSVARVGVGTEAF
TRBV9	TRBJ2-7	ASSVASSGPPPYEQY
TRBV10-3	TRBJ1-1	AIRDGGRHTEAF
TRBV15	TRBJ1-2	ATSRHLSGTVNYGYT
TRBV2	TRBJ2-2	ASSEGPTGELL
TRBV29-1	TRBJ1-1	SGGNRNTEAF
TRBV10-3	TRBJ2-7	AVRGGSSYEQY
TRBV25-1	TRBJ2-5	ASSAPTGGETQY
TRBV7-4	TRBJ1-5	ASSPPRTGPYQPQH
TRBV29-1	TRBJ1-1	SPSPGQNTEAF
TRBV11-1	TRBJ2-5	ASSRRRGLAGVRETQY
TRBV20-1	TRBJ2-7	SAKEQGHYEQY
TRBV7-8	TRBJ2-2	ASSIDGNGELF
TRBV2	TRBJ2-7	ASSVGASGYELY
TRBV29-1	TRBJ1-6	SVQGAGGNSPLH
TRBV2	TRBJ1-2	ASSDSARTGSACRSYGYT
TRBV6-5	TRBJ2-5	ASRLAAPYQETQY
TRBV7-2	TRBJ2-3	ASSLQLYRKDTQY
TRBV7-9	TRBJ1-2	ASSSPLGLLYGYT
TRBV2	TRBJ1-1	ANSSEGPQNTEAF
TRBV20-1	TRBJ1-1	SARGGQVVPEAF
TRBV5-1	TRBJ2-3	ASSFITGLGTDTQY
TRBV4-2	TRBJ1-2	ASSQGGQNYGYT
TRBV7-3	TRBJ1-3	ASSSGGWNTIY
TRBV29-1	TRBJ2-7	SVFRRGIHDEQY
TRBV20-1	TRBJ1-4	SARNRANEKLF
TRBV29-1	TRBJ2-7	SVAGTGGFYEQY
TRBV4-1	TRBJ2-7	ASSQDRGLYGQY
TRBV6-1	TRBJ2-5	ASSDPGGVETQY
TRBV10-3	TRBJ2-5	AISGGGETQY
TRBV29-1	TRBJ2-3	SVDRERRFTDTQY
TRBV7-8	TRBJ1-2	ASSRDRGGCT
TRBV9	TRBJ1-3	ASSVGVGGTIY